A selection of T cell receptor beta chains follows, all from one sample in a study of human thymus T cells. Generated by immunoSEQ multiplex PCR, the TCRdb table keeps only in-frame clones and is missing some. The table shows tens of thousands of clones, with 85% to 95% occurring only once. Sample: blood. The receptors were sampled from a boy younger than two with a congenital heart defect but otherwise immunologically healthy. The conserved cysteine and the conserved F or W are not part of the CDR3 here. Clone size, where shown, is once, few, many, or a class for clones that have expanded.

abundance	v_gene	j_gene	CDR3aa
.	TRBV2	TRBJ2-1	ASRSAGGASSYNEQF
.	TRBV5-1	TRBJ2-7	ASSPGGKSYEQY
.	TRBV4-3	TRBJ1-1	ASSQETPMNTEAF
.	TRBV11-2	TRBJ2-7	ASSSFVAGGPYEQY
.	TRBV10-3	TRBJ1-2	AIFTGTYASGYT
.	TRBV28	TRBJ2-7	ASRGQGVYEQY
.	TRBV9	TRBJ2-5	ASSPHSGGETQY
.	TRBV4-3	TRBJ2-7	ASSQATGSSYEQY
.	TRBV10-3	TRBJ2-7	AISTRVSDEQY
.	TRBV7-6	TRBJ2-2	ASSLAPSASNTGELF
.	TRBV7-8	TRBJ2-3	ASSLGHRTDTQY
.	TRBV10-1	TRBJ2-2	ASGQGGAGELF
.	TRBV10-2	TRBJ2-7	ASRFSGAPYEQY
once	TRBV9	TRBJ2-5	ARPVAQY
once	TRBV2	TRBJ2-7	ASFRRGAYEQY
.	TRBV7-9	TRBJ1-2	ASSLAGGNYGYT